This is a list of T cell receptor beta chains from one sample in a study of blood T cell dynamics during melanoma immunotherapy. Some clones are missing from TCRdb's copy, which holds only in-frame ones; the method was immunoSEQ multiplex PCR. The sample contains about 9,600 clones, about nine tenths of which appear only once. The sample in question was blood, obtained from a patient treated with checkpoint blockade. The source is a human donor with melanoma. Each CDR3 is given with its conserved first and last residue.

CDR3 protein,V gene,J gene
CASSERPGASYEQYF,TRBV2,-
CSGTTGHEQFF,TRBV29-1,TRBJ2-1
CAWSVRGGTGLAFF,TRBV30,TRBJ1-1
CASSRTGGGYGYTF,TRBV6-1,TRBJ1-2
CASNREGRTLHF,TRBV2,TRBJ1-2
CASSYQNRVKDTQYF,TRBV6-5,TRBJ2-3
CASSFDTGNTEAFF,TRBV5-1,TRBJ1-1
CASSSGQGAYNEQFF,TRBV7-2,TRBJ2-1
CASSVNRGQEQFF,TRBV6-1,TRBJ2-1
CASSDRDRGTEAFF,TRBV4-1,TRBJ1-1
CASSFSGGLYNEQFF,TRBV5-1,TRBJ2-1
CASSLAGTTGELFF,TRBV19,TRBJ2-2
CASSVLDQSGPQYF,TRBV9,TRBJ2-3
CASRQQRSGNTIYF,TRBV6-6,TRBJ1-3
CASSSRGQGAYGYTF,TRBV6-5,TRBJ1-2
CASSGLQGAGELFF,TRBV6-1,TRBJ2-2
CASRSGQGSEQFF,TRBV28,TRBJ2-1
CASSPRRPVYGYTF,TRBV6-5,TRBJ1-2
CASSPGTAPDPDF,TRBV18,TRBJ1-3
CASSLGGGRGDTQYF,TRBV7-9,TRBJ2-3
CASSQGTGGQPQHF,TRBV6-5,TRBJ1-5
CASGLVLKGGWPQHF,TRBV12-5,TRBJ1-5
CAWGLAGGATDTQYF,TRBV30,TRBJ2-3
CASSLAGTSGANTGELFF,TRBV5-4,TRBJ2-2
CASSLSAGGRLEQFF,TRBV28,TRBJ2-1
CASSLGAVGAGGETQYF,TRBV5-1,TRBJ2-5
CASSRDSYSNQPQHF,TRBV6-5,TRBJ1-5
CASSPQVTSSYNEQFF,TRBV7-8,TRBJ2-1
CASSEGTPHQPQHF,TRBV2,TRBJ1-5
CATSASGDTDTQYF,TRBV6-5,TRBJ2-3
CSVASQGRAEAFF,TRBV29-1,TRBJ1-1
CASSNDGLARETQYF,TRBV5-1,TRBJ2-5
CASSLQDYNEQFF,TRBV5-1,TRBJ2-1
CASSRTSGSRNEQFF,TRBV7-9,TRBJ2-1
CASSLRLINSPLHF,TRBV28,TRBJ1-6
CASSPPGGSGGYTF,TRBV18,TRBJ1-2
CASSPRRGLSYNEQFF,TRBV11-2,TRBJ2-1
CASSQGGQTQYF,TRBV28,TRBJ2-5
CASSDSMNTEAFF,TRBV2,TRBJ1-1
CAYTTEAYTEAFF,TRBV30,TRBJ1-1
CASLKVETQYF,TRBV2,TRBJ2-5
CASSSVGGANSPLHF,TRBV7-2,TRBJ1-6
CASSLGGTSNQPQHF,TRBV5-1,TRBJ1-5
CAWSVGWSSNSPLHF,TRBV30,TRBJ1-6
CASSIGTAIFNEQFF,TRBV19,TRBJ2-1
CASSLNAGARNTEAFF,TRBV7-6,TRBJ1-1
CASSSLAGGPETQYF,TRBV11-2,TRBJ2-5
CATSRVSGHTIYF,TRBV15,TRBJ1-3
CAISDLGETQYF,TRBV10-3,TRBJ2-5
CASSRTTGSGNTIYF,TRBV6-5,TRBJ1-3
CASSHGTGETQYF,TRBV18,TRBJ2-5
CAGRTSGTDTQYF,TRBV6-1,TRBJ2-3
CASSKDGANTEAFF,TRBV2,TRBJ1-1
CASRTTHNEQFF,TRBV10-2,TRBJ2-1
CASRKLEAEQFF,TRBV2,TRBJ2-1
CASSLGGGTNYGYTF,TRBV4-2,TRBJ1-2
CASSLGSGNEQFF,TRBV5-1,TRBJ2-1